Listed below are T cell receptor beta chains from one sample, sequenced in a study of T cell responses to AZD1222 COVID-19 vaccine. Only in-frame clones appear in the TCRdb table, and some are missing; sequencing was by immunoSEQ multiplex PCR. The table has 120,000 or so clones, approximately 88% seen once. The sample in question was peripheral blood, obtained on day 0 of AZD1222 vaccination. These receptors all come from an adult in good health. The CDR3 runs from the conserved cysteine through the conserved F or W. D genes are given only for firm matches. The listing skips clone size in some rows; elsewhere it reads once, few, many or a size class.

CDR3,DNA,D,size,J,V
CASSVTSGGGHEQFF,TGTGCCAGCAGCGTCACTAGCGGGGGGGGACACGAGCAGTTCTTC,TRBD2,-,TRBJ2-1,TRBV9
CASSMEPGTGSYGYTF,TGCGCCAGCAGCATGGAACCCGGGACAGGGAGCTATGGCTACACCTTC,TRBD1,-,TRBJ1-2,TRBV5-1
CASSAGQFGYTF,TGTGCCAGCAGCGCAGGACAGTTTGGCTACACCTTC,-,-,TRBJ1-2,TRBV11-1
CAISALGGDYGYTF,TGTGCCATCAGCGCCCTGGGGGGAGATTACGGCTACACCTTC,-,-,TRBJ1-2,TRBV10-3
CASSFGGYTGELFF,TGTGCCAGCAGTTTTGGGGGCTACACCGGGGAGCTGTTTTTT,-,-,TRBJ2-2,TRBV27
CASRLGHPPYEQYF,TGTGCAAGTCGCCTCGGACATCCCCCCTACGAGCAGTACTTC,-,-,TRBJ2-7,TRBV12-2
CASIAGGQETQYF,TGTGCCAGTATAGCGGGGGGACAAGAGACCCAGTACTTC,TRBD2,-,TRBJ2-5,TRBV28
CASSLGADTQYF,TGTGCCAGCAGCTTAGGGGCAGATACGCAGTATTTT,-,-,TRBJ2-3,TRBV7-2
CASRNSPGQSNTF,TGTGCCAGCAGAAATTCCCCGGGACAATCGAACACCTTC,-,-,TRBJ1-2,TRBV12-3/TRBV12-4
CAIMGYNSPLHF,TGTGCCATCATGGGGTATAATTCACCCCTCCACTTT,-,once,TRBJ1-6,TRBV10-3
CASSLALQGREGETQYF,TGCGCCAGCAGCTTGGCCTTACAGGGGCGCGAGGGAGAGACCCAGTACTTC,TRBD1,-,TRBJ2-5,TRBV5-1
CSAILSTEAFF,TGCAGTGCTATTTTGAGCACTGAAGCTTTCTTT,-,once,TRBJ1-1,TRBV20-1
CASSPGTAARVYEKLFF,TGCGCCAGCAGCCCTGGTACTGCGGCGAGGGTGTATGAAAAACTGTTTTTT,-,-,TRBJ1-4,TRBV4-1
CASSSRDRGDTEAFF,TGTGCCAGCAGTTCTAGGGACAGGGGGGACACTGAAGCTTTCTTT,TRBD1,-,TRBJ1-1,TRBV6-6
CASSDISGGTDTQYF,TGTGCCAGCAGTGACATTTCGGGGGGGACAGATACGCAGTATTTT,TRBD2,-,TRBJ2-3,TRBV6-4
CASSPLEANYNEQFF,TGTGCCAGCAGCCCCCTGGAGGCGAATTACAATGAGCAGTTCTTC,-,few,TRBJ2-1,TRBV14
CASSYSRAHLGETQYF,TGTGCCAGCAGTTACTCGAGAGCCCACTTGGGGGAGACCCAGTACTTC,-,once,TRBJ2-5,TRBV6-5